These 11 T cell receptor beta chains were sequenced from one sample in a study of cytomegalovirus exposure and HLA in healthy donors. Researchers ran the PCR with 60 Vbeta and 13 Jbeta primers. TCRdb keeps only in-frame clones here, not all; method: immunoSEQ multiplex PCR. Of around 230,000 clones listed, over 75% are singletons. The sequenced material came from PBMCs. The receptors here all came from a boy aged 5-17 years in good health and CMV-seronegative.

This clone was observed a few times. CDR3 in DNA: TGTGCCAGCAGTTGGGGGCGCGGGTATGGCTACACCTTC. Its translation is CASSWGRGYGYTF. J is TRBJ1-2 and V is TRBV25-1, with a tentative D call TRBD1 (6 bases). V was trimmed by 5 bases and J by 5 bases, leaving 12 bases between them. CDR1 MGHDK and CDR2 SYGVNS come from the germline V gene. CDR3 length equals 13 residues.

V usage is TRBV2 and J usage is TRBJ1-2; TRBD1 matches 7 bases. The CDR3 totals 14 residues. Germline V lookup: CDR1 SNHLY, CDR2 FYNNEI. The trim removed 6 bases at V and 4 bases at J, leaving 8 bases unmatched. The CDR3 reads CASSYRDSVYGYTF. CDR3 DNA sequence: TGTGCCAGCAGCTACCGGGACAGTGTCTATGGCTACACCTTC.

The chain employs TRBV2 and TRBJ2-7, with unresolved D. The CDR3 length is 12 residues. The germline V gene encodes CDR1 SNHLY and CDR2 FYNNEI. With 10 bases removed from V and 0 bases from J, the gap between germline ends came to 10 bases. The CDR3 spells CAISNSSYEQYF. The CDR3, as DNA: TGTGCCATTTCCAATAGCTCCTACGAGCAGTACTTC.

The genes are TRBV9 and TRBJ1-5; perhaps TRBD1 as D (5 bases). Germline V lookup: CDR1 SGDLS, CDR2 YYNGEE. This CDR3 has 13 amino acids. V was trimmed by 0 bases and J by 5 bases, leaving 6 bases between them. CDR3 DNA sequence: TGTGCCAGCAGCGTAGCAGGGCATCAGCCCCAGCATTTT. Amino acids: CASSVAGHQPQHF.

This chain links TRBV14 with TRBJ2-3; 12 bases are shared with TRBD2. V dropped 0 bases and J dropped 4; count of bases not matched to a gene: 2. This CDR3 has 16 amino acids. The germline gives CDR1 SGHDN, CDR2 FVKESK. CDR3 loop: CASSQDPSGGADTQYF. CDR3 DNA: TGTGCCAGCAGCCAAGATCCTAGCGGGGGGGCAGATACGCAGTATTTT.

This clone was counted a single time. This chain links TRBV19 with TRBJ2-1; 7 nucleotides match TRBD2. Germline V CDR1 and CDR2: LNHDA, SQIVND (reference sequence). The CDR3 is 14 residues long. Unmatched junction bases numbered 10, after V lost 6 bases and J lost 8 bases. CDR3 in amino acids: CASSNRRGSDEQFF. The CDR3 DNA sequence: TGTGCCAGTAGCAACCGGCGCGGGAGTGATGAGCAGTTCTTC.

This clone was detected only once. The rearrangement links TRBV9 to TRBJ1-1, with D possibly TRBD1 on 5 matching bases. The CDR3 covers 14 residues. CDR1 SGDLS and CDR2 YYNGEE come from the germline V gene. Trimming removed 2 bases from V and 1 base from J, with 9 bases in between. Here the CDR3 reads CASSVLTGNTEAFF. The CDR3 coding sequence is TGTGCCAGCAGCGTTCTTACAGGGAACACTGAAGCTTTCTTT. The entire variable domain, with the rest obtained from reference TRBV9 and TRBJ1-1, is as follows: DSGVTQTPKHLITATGQRVTLRCSPRSGDLSVYWYQQSLDQGLQFLIQYYNGEERAKGNILERFSAQQFPDLHSELNLSSLELGDSALYFCASSVLTGNTEAFFGQGTRLTVV.

The chain uses TRBV4-1 and TRBJ1-1, with 11 bases aligning to TRBD1. The CDR3 has 15 residues. Trimming at V came to 1 base and at J to 4 bases, leaving 2 bases not matched to a gene. Germline values: CDR1 MGHRA, CDR2 YSYEKL. CDR3 residues: CASSQVGTGGTEAFF. DNA of the CDR3: TGCGCCAGCAGCCAAGTAGGGACAGGGGGCACTGAAGCTTTCTTT.

In DNA form, the CDR3 reads TGTGCCAGCAGCTTAGGACAGGGTACCGAAAAACTGTTTTTT. Translated: CASSLGQGTEKLFF. This chain connects TRBV11-3 to TRBJ1-4; 7 bases match TRBD1. Germline CDR1 reads SGHNT; CDR2 reads YENEEA. The CDR3 extends over 14 amino acids. After removal of 1 base from V and 8 bases from J, the junction contained 4 bases not matched to a gene.

V usage is TRBV2 and J usage is TRBJ2-2, with a weak D call TRBD2 (6 bases). V shed 6 bases and J shed 2 bases, with 13 bases lying between them. Germline V CDR1 and CDR2: SNHLY, FYNNEI. This CDR3 region has 15 residues. This CDR3 reads CASRARRDNTGELFF. As DNA, the CDR3 is TGTGCCAGCAGGGCTAGGCGGGATAACACCGGGGAGCTGTTTTTT.

The chain has TRBV12-5 and TRBJ2-5, with TRBD1 identical over 8 bases. Trimming cost V 1 base and J 4 bases; bases outside gene matches: 5. The germline V gene encodes CDR1 LGHNT and CDR2 FRNRAP. This CDR3 contains 15 residues. This CDR3 reads CASGLGRGQGETQYF. The CDR3, as DNA: TGTGCTAGTGGTTTGGGCAGGGGGCAGGGAGAGACCCAGTACTTC. Variable domain in full (rest from reference TRBV12-5 and TRBJ2-5): DARVTQTPRHKVTEMGQEVTMRCQPILGHNTVFWYRQTMMQGLELLAYFRNRAPLDDSGMPKDRFSAEMPDATLATLKIQPSEPRDSAVYFCASGLGRGQGETQYFGPGTRLLVL.